A selection of T cell receptor beta chains follows, all from one sample in a study of blood T cells in healthy people across ages. MiXCR, run by TCRdb on the 5' RACE reads, gives a single entry per CDR3 protein. The sample shows 500,000 to 600,000 distinct CDR3 sequences, roughly a quarter of them seen only once. Material for sequencing was blood. All receptors come from a woman between 65 and 79 years old in good health. Both conserved end residues are part of each CDR3. The D gene is left open where the match is weak. A clone size is listed for some rows: how often the clone was seen (once, few, many), or a class if it is expanded.

-,TRBD1,TRBV5-1,TRBJ1-1,TGCGCCAGCAGCCCCCCCGGGTCAGGGGGCACTGAAGCTTTCTTT,CASSPPGSGGTEAFF
few,TRBD1,TRBV25-1,TRBJ2-1,TGTGCCAGCAGCGACCTACAGGGGAAGCAGTTCTTC,CASSDLQGKQFF
-,-,TRBV29-1,TRBJ1-4,TGCAGCGTTGGCAGGGGCCATTCTAATGAAAAACTGTTTTTT,CSVGRGHSNEKLFF
few,TRBD2,TRBV20-1,TRBJ2-7,TGCAGTGCCCGGGGACTAGCGGTGGCACTAGGGCAGTACTTC,CSARGLAVALGQYF
-,-,TRBV11-2,TRBJ2-7,TGTGCCAGCAGCTTGGGGGGGGGCAGGGAGGCCGAGCAGTACTTC,CASSLGGGREAEQYF
-,-,TRBV7-2,TRBJ1-1,TGTGCCAGCAGCCCCCGGACAGTCACTGAAGCTTTCTTT,CASSPRTVTEAFF
-,-,TRBV20-1,TRBJ2-3,TGCAGTGCTATAAATTCCGGACTTCGGACAGATACGCAGTATTTT,CSAINSGLRTDTQYF
-,TRBD1,TRBV7-2,TRBJ1-1,TGTGCCAGCAGCCCGTGGGACAGGGGCATGAACACTGAAGCTTTCTTT,CASSPWDRGMNTEAFF
few,TRBD1,TRBV4-2,TRBJ2-7,TGTGCCAGCAGCCAACCCCGGGACAGGGTAGTTCAGTACTTC,CASSQPRDRVVQYF
many,-,TRBV4-1,TRBJ1-6,TGCGCCAGCAGCCTCGGGGCCTCCTATAATTCACCCCTCCACTTT,CASSLGASYNSPLHF
-,-,TRBV20-1,TRBJ1-5,TGCAGTGCTAGAGATGGGGGGAAGAGCAATCAGCCCCAGCATTTT,CSARDGGKSNQPQHF
-,-,TRBV4-1,TRBJ1-1,TGCGCCAGCAGCCAAGCCCAGGGATGGGACACTGAAGCTTTCTTT,CASSQAQGWDTEAFF
few,-,TRBV5-1,TRBJ2-4,TGCGCCAGCAGCTTGGGAGATGCAAAGGACATTCAGTACTTC,CASSLGDAKDIQYF
-,TRBD1,TRBV6-1,TRBJ2-4,TGTGCCAGCAGTGGGGGACAGGGGCGAATTCAGTACTTC,CASSGGQGRIQYF
-,TRBD2,TRBV5-1,TRBJ2-5,TGCGCCAGCAGCTCAGCGGGGGCGCTTACGCAAGAGACCCAGTACTTC,CASSSAGALTQETQYF
-,-,TRBV20-1,TRBJ2-5,TGCGGTGCTAGAGATAAGAAAACCCAGTACTTC,CGARDKKTQYF
-,-,TRBV3-1,TRBJ2-7,TGTGCCAGCAGCCCATCGGTAGGCGAGCAGTACTTC,CASSPSVGEQYF
few,-,TRBV4-1,TRBJ2-2,TGCGCCAGCAGCCAAGACGGAAGGCGGGGCCTCACCGGGGAGCTGTTTTTT,CASSQDGRRGLTGELFF
-,-,TRBV6-5,TRBJ1-6,TGTGCCAGCAGTTACTCGAGCGCACCCAATTCACCCCTCCACTTT,CASSYSSAPNSPLHF
-,TRBD2,TRBV27,TRBJ2-1,TGTGCCACGAAGACTAGCGGGGGTCCCTACAATGAGCAGTTCTTC,CATKTSGGPYNEQFF
few,-,TRBV5-1,TRBJ2-7,TGCGCCAGCAGCCCCGGGGATACCTACGAGCAGTACTTC,CASSPGDTYEQYF
-,-,TRBV4-2,TRBJ2-6,TGTGCCAGTAGCCGGAAGGGGGCCAACGTCCTGACTTTC,CASSRKGANVLTF
few,-,TRBV4-2,TRBJ2-2,TGTGCCAGCCAGACCGGGACGAGGGTCGACGGGGAGCTATTTTTT,CASQTGTRVDGELFF
-,-,TRBV11-2,TRBJ2-1,TGTGCCAGCAGCCAACACCCCTTTCGGGGAAGTGAAGATGAGCAGTTCTTC,CASSQHPFRGSEDEQFF
few,-,TRBV20-1,TRBJ1-5,TGCAGTGCTAGCCCCGCGGAGGGGAATCAGCCCCAGCACTTT,CSASPAEGNQPQHF
-,TRBD2,TRBV18,TRBJ2-1,TGTGCCAGCTCACCATCCTTGGCGGGGGGCCACAATGAGCAGTTCTTC,CASSPSLAGGHNEQFF
-,-,TRBV4-2,TRBJ2-5,TGTGCCAGCAGCCAAGGCGAGGCAGGGAGAGAGACCCAGTACTTC,CASSQGEAGRETQYF
few,TRBD1,TRBV7-9,TRBJ2-5,TGTGCCAGCAGGACCGGGACAGGCGAAGAGACCCAGTACTTC,CASRTGTGEETQYF
-,TRBD1,TRBV7-9,TRBJ1-2,TGTGCCAGCATGCGTAGAGGGGGCCCGACCGTTAACTATGGCTACACCTTC,CASMRRGGPTVNYGYTF
-,-,TRBV20-1,TRBJ2-3,TGCAGTGCTAGAGTGGCAGCGGGCCCCGGGGATACGCAGTATTTT,CSARVAAGPGDTQYF
once,TRBD1,TRBV11-2,TRBJ2-4,TGTGCCAGCAGCTTATACAGGGGGATGAAAAACATTCAGTACTTC,CASSLYRGMKNIQYF
few,-,TRBV6-1,TRBJ1-2,TGTGCCAGCAGTGAGCGGACCGGTGCCCCGGATGGCTACACCTTC,CASSERTGAPDGYTF
many,-,TRBV5-5,TRBJ2-1,TGTGCCAGCAGCTTGGTCCCAGGAGATAACAATGAGCAGTTCTTC,CASSLVPGDNNEQFF
-,-,TRBV7-6,TRBJ2-7,TGTGCCAGCAGCTTGGTGACAGAAAGTTACGAGCAGTACTTC,CASSLVTESYEQYF
few,-,TRBV12-3/TRBV12-4,TRBJ1-5,TGTGCCAGCAGTTTGGAAGGGGGGCGTCAGCCCCAGCATTTT,CASSLEGGRQPQHF
-,TRBD1,TRBV29-1,TRBJ2-6,TGCAGCGTGGGGACAGGCTCGACTGGGGCCAACGTCCTGACTTTC,CSVGTGSTGANVLTF
-,-,TRBV11-2,TRBJ2-4,TGTGCCAGCAGCTTATATGGAGGGGAAAACATTCAGTACTTC,CASSLYGGENIQYF
few,-,TRBV12-3/TRBV12-4,TRBJ1-2,TGTGCCAGCGGGGGTTTGGGTGGCTACACCTTC,CASGGLGGYTF
few,-,TRBV15,TRBJ1-1,TGTGCCACCAGCAGAGATCCCATGAACACTGAAGCTTTCTTT,CATSRDPMNTEAFF
many,-,TRBV11-2,TRBJ2-7,TGTGCCAGCAGCTTCGGGGTGGACTACGAGCAGTACTTC,CASSFGVDYEQYF
-,-,TRBV20-1,TRBJ1-2,TGCAGTGCCGGAGTACCTAACTATGGCTACACCTTC,CSAGVPNYGYTF
-,-,TRBV7-9,TRBJ1-5,TGTGCCAGCAGAGGGACCGCAAATCAGCCCCAGCATTTT,CASRGTANQPQHF
-,-,TRBV20-1,TRBJ1-4,TGCAGTGCTAGAGGAGACGGACGACATGAAAAACTGTTTTTT,CSARGDGRHEKLFF
few,-,TRBV19,TRBJ2-2,TGTGCCAGTAGTATAGAGCCCCGCGGAAGGACCGGGGAGCTGTTTTTT,CASSIEPRGRTGELFF
few,-,TRBV30,TRBJ2-3,TGTGCCTATATACCGACTTCCACAGATACGCAGTATTTT,CAYIPTSTDTQYF
few,TRBD2,TRBV12-3/TRBV12-4,TRBJ2-1,TGTGCCAGTATAGCGGGGGGCCGGGGAGTGGTGCATGAGCAGTTCTTC,CASIAGGRGVVHEQFF
few,-,TRBV14,TRBJ1-2,TGTGCCAGCAGCCAAGAACGAGGGTATAACTATGGCTACACCTTC,CASSQERGYNYGYTF
-,-,TRBV29-1,TRBJ1-3,TGCAGCGTTCAACTAGCTGGAAACACCATATATTTT,CSVQLAGNTIYF
-,-,TRBV6-2/TRBV6-3,TRBJ2-2,TGTGCCAGCAGTTCAAACCTGGGACTGATGAACACCGGGGAGCTGTTTTTT,CASSSNLGLMNTGELFF